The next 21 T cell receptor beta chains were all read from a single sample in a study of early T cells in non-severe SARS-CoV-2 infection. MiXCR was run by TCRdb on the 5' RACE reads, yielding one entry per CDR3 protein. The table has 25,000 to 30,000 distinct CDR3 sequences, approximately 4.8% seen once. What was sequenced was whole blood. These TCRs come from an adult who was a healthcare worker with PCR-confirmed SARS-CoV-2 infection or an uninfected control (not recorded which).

Here the CDR3 reads CASSLRAGRAEAFF. DNA of the CDR3: TGTGCCAGCAGCTTACGGGCAGGGAGGGCTGAAGCTTTCTTT. The chain combines TRBV11-2 with TRBJ1-1, with a weak D call TRBD1 (5 bases). Trimming cost V 2 bases and J 6 bases, with 13 bases left between them. CDR1 is SGHAT, CDR2 FQNNGV, per germline. This CDR3 has 14 residues. The whole variable domain, filled in from reference TRBV11-2 and TRBJ1-1, reads EAGVAQSPRYKIIEKRQSVAFWCNPISGHATLYWYQQILGQGPKLLIQFQNNGVVDDSQLPKDRFSAERLKGVDSTLKIQPAKLEDSAVYLCASSLRAGRAEAFFGQGTRLTVV.

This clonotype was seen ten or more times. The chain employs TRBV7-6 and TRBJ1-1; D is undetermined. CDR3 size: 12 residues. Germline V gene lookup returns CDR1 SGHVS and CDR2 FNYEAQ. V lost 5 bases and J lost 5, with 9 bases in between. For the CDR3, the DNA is TGTGCCAGCAGCCAATCGGGTACTGAAGCTTTCTTT. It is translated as CASSQSGTEAFF.

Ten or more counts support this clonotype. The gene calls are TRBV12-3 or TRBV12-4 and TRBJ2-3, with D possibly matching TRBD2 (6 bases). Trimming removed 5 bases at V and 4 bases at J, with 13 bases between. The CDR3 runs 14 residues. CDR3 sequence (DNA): TGTGCCAGCAGTCCCCGCGGGAAAGCAGATACGCAGTATTTT. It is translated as CASSPRGKADTQYF.

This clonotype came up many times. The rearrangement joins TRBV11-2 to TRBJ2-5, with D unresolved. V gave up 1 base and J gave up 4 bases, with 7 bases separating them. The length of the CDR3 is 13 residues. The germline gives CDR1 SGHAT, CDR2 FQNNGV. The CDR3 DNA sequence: TGTGCCAGCAGCTTAGTAGTCAGAGAGACCCAGTACTTC. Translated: CASSLVVRETQYF.

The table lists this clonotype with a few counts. CDR3 loop: CASSGQGTQPQHF. CDR3 DNA: TGTGCCAGCAGCGGACAGGGAACTCAGCCCCAGCATTTT. V and J are TRBV6-6 and TRBJ1-5; 8 nucleotides agree with TRBD1. The CDR3 length is 13 residues. CDR1 is MNHNY, CDR2 SVGAGI, per germline (reference sequence). The V gene end was trimmed by 6 bases and the J gene end by 6 bases; junction bases not matched to a gene: 4.

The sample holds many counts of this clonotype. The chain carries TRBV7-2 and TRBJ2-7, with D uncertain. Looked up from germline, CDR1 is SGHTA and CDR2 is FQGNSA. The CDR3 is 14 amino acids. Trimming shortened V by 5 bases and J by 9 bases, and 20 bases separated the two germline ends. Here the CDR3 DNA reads TGTGCCAGCAGCCCTTCTTCCGGCGGAGCCCGGCAGTACTTC. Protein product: CASSPSSGGARQYF.

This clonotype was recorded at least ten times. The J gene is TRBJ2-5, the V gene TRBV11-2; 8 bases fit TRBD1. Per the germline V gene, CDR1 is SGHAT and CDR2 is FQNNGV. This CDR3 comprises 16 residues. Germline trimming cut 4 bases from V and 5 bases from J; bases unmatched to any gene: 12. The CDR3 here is CASSSGDRRDRETQYF. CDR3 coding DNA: TGTGCCAGCAGCTCCGGCGACAGGCGGGACAGGGAGACCCAGTACTTC. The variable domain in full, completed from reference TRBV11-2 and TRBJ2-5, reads EAGVAQSPRYKIIEKRQSVAFWCNPISGHATLYWYQQILGQGPKLLIQFQNNGVVDDSQLPKDRFSAERLKGVDSTLKIQPAKLEDSAVYLCASSSGDRRDRETQYFGPGTRLLVL.

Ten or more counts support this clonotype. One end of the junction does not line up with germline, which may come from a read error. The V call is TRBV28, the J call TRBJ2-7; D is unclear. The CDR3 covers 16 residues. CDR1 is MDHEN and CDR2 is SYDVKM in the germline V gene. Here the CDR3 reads CATSLVSTSYSYEQYF. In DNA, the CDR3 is TGTGCCACCAGTTTAGTGTCTACATCCTACTCCTACGAGCAGTACTTC.

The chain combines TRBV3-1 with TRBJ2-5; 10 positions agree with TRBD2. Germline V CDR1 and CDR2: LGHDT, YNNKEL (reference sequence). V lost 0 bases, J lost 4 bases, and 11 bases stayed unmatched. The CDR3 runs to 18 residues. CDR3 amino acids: CASSQELLAGASRETQYF. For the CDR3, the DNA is TGTGCCAGCAGCCAAGAGTTGCTAGCGGGGGCCTCGAGAGAGACCCAGTACTTC.

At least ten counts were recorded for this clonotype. The CDR3 loop reads CASSRDRGGYEQYF. The DNA of the CDR3 is TGTGCCAGCAGCCGCGACAGGGGCGGCTACGAGCAGTACTTC. V gene TRBV7-8 combines with J gene TRBJ2-7; TRBD1 matches at 8 bases. Germline V gene sequence: CDR1 SGHVS, CDR2 FQNEAQ. This CDR3 comprises 14 residues. The junction had 6 bases not matched to a gene; V was cut back by 5 bases and J by 3 bases. Full variable domain (outside the CDR3, taken from reference TRBV7-8 and TRBJ2-7): GAGVSQSPRYKVAKRGQDVALRCDPISGHVSLFWYQQALGQGPEFLTYFQNEAQLDKSGLPSDRFFAERPEGSVSTLKIQRTQQEDSAVYLCASSRDRGGYEQYFGPGTRLTVT.

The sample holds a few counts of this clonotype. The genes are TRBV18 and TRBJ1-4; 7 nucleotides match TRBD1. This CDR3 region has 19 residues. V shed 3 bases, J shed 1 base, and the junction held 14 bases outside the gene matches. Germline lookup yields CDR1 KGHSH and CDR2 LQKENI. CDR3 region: CASSPLALTGTGTNEKLFF. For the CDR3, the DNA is TGTGCCAGCTCACCTCTAGCATTGACAGGGACTGGAACTAATGAAAAACTGTTTTTT. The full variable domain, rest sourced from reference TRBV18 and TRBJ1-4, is NAGVMQNPRHLVRRRGQEARLRCSPMKGHSHVYWYRQLPEEGLKFMVYLQKENIIDESGMPKERFSAEFPKEGPSILRIQQVVRGDSAAYFCASSPLALTGTGTNEKLFFGSGTQLSVL.

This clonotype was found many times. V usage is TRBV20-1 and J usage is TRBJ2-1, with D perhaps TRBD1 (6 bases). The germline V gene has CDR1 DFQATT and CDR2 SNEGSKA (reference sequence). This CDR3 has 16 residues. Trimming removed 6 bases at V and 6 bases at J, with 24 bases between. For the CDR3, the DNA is TGCAGTGCCCCCTTAAGCAGGGGTAGGCGAGCCAATGAGCAGTTCTTC. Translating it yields CSAPLSRGRRANEQFF.

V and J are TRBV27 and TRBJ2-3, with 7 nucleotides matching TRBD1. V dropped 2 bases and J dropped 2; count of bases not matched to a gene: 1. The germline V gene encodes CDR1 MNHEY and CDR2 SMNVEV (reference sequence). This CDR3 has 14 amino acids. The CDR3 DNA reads TGTGCCAGCAGTTTAGGACAGGTCACAGATACGCAGTATTTT. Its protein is CASSLGQVTDTQYF.

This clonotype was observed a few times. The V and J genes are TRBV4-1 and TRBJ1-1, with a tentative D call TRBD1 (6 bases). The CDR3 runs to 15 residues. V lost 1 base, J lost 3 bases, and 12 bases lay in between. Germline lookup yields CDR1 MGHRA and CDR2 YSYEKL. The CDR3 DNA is TGCGCCAGCAGCCAAGGACAGGTCGATGACACTGAAGCTTTCTTT. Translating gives CASSQGQVDDTEAFF.

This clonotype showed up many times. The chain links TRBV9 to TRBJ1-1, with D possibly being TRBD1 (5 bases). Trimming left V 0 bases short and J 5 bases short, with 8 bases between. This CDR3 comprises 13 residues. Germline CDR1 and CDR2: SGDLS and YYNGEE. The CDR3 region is CASSVVAGTEAFF. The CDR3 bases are TGTGCCAGCAGCGTAGTGGCAGGGACTGAAGCTTTCTTT. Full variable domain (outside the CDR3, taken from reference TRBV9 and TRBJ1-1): DSGVTQTPKHLITATGQRVTLRCSPRSGDLSVYWYQQSLDQGLQFLIQYYNGEERAKGNILERFSAQQFPDLHSELNLSSLELGDSALYFCASSVVAGTEAFFGQGTRLTVV.

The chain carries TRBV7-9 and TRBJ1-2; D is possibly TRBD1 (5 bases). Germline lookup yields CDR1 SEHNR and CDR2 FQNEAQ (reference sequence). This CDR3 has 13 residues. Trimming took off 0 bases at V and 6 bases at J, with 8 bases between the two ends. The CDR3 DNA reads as TGTGCCAGCAGCTTAGCAGGAGGGGATGGCTACACCTTC. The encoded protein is CASSLAGGDGYTF.

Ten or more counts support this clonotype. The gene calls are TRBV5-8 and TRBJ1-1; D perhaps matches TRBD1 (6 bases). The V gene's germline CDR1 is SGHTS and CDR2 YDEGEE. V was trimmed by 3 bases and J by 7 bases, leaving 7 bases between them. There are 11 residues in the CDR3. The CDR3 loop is CASSWTDEAFF. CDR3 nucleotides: TGTGCCAGCAGCTGGACAGATGAAGCTTTCTTT.

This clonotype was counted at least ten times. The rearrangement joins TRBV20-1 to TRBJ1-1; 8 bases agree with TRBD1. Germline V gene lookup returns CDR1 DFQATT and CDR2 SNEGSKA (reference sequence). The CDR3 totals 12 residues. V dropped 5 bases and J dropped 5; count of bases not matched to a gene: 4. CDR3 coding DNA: TGCAGTGCTGCAACAGGGGGGACTGAAGCTTTCTTT. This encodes CSAATGGTEAFF.

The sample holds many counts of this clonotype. The CDR3 DNA reads TGTGCCAGCATGCACAGGGGGATTGAGCAGTTCTTC. This sequence encodes CASMHRGIEQFF. This rearrangement joins TRBV6-2 or TRBV6-3 to TRBJ2-1; TRBD1 agrees at 8 bases. The V and J ends lost 7 bases and 9 bases, in that order; junction bases with no gene match: 5. The CDR3 loop spans 12 amino acids. Germline loops: CDR1 MNHEY, CDR2 SVGEGT.

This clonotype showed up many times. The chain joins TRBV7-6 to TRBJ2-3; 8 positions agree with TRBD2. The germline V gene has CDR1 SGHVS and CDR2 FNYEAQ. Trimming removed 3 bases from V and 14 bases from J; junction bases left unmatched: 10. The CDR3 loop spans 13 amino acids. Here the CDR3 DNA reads TGTGCCAGCAGCTTGAGGTTAGCGGGGACCCGGTATTTT. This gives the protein CASSLRLAGTRYF. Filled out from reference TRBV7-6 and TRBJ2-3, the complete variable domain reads GAGVSQSPRYKVTKRGQDVALRCDPISGHVSLYWYRQALGQGPEFLTYFNYEAQQDKSGLPNDRFSAERPEGSISTLTIQRTEQRDSAMYRCASSLRLAGTRYFGPGTRLTVL.

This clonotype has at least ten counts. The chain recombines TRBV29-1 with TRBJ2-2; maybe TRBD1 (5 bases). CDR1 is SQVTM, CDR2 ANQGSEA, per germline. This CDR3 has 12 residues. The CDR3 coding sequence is TGCAGTTATTTGGGGCGGACCGGGGAGCTGTTTTTT. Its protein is CSYLGRTGELFF.